This T cell receptor (beta chain) was identified in a study of CD8 T cells in ankylosing spondylitis. The V gene's germline CDR1 is MDHEN and CDR2 SYDVKM. The CDR3 loop spans 16 amino acids. The ends were cut back, 3 bases at V and 2 bases at J, with 14 bases in the middle. This clonotype occurred a few times. Its antigen is unknown. TCRdb reprocessed the 5' RACE reads with MiXCR, giving one entry per CDR3 protein. The sample holds 750,000 to 850,000 distinct CDR3 sequences, 12% seen once. Findings and caveats of the study: Certain motif variants had earlier appeared in reactive arthritis synovial fluid and blood. It appeared that ankylosing spondylitis blood was characterized by a TCR beta motif of about eight highly homologous variants.

This chain connects TRBV28 to TRBJ1-5, with D possibly being TRBD1 (6 bases). This TCR derives from a male donor with ankylosing spondylitis. The sample comprised blood, either unsorted or a sorted T cell fraction (not recorded which). In DNA, the CDR3 is TGTGCCAGCAGTTTTTGGACCAGGGGTGGCAATCAGCCCCAGCATTTT. Residues: CASSFWTRGGNQPQHF.